This T cell receptor (beta chain) originates from a study of T cells in Graves' hyperthyroidism and ophthalmopathy. Study observations and caveats: With a median lead of about six months before onset, the model predicted ophthalmopathy. Blood also carried most thyroid clonotypes expanded above 0.001.

There were TCR beta CDR3 regions amplified from RNA transcripts. The HTBI primer set drove a first-round RT-PCR of the TCR CDR3. TCRdb processed the multiplex PCR reads anew with MiXCR; each CDR3 protein has one entry. The table has some 570,000 distinct CDR3 sequences, 17% seen once; the top ten hold roughly 18%. Germline V lookup: CDR1 MNHNS, CDR2 SASEGT. There are 18 residues in the CDR3. V shed 6 bases and J shed 1 base, with 23 bases lying between them. Exclusion of patients followed from uncontrolled infection, other autoimmune disease, pregnancy or lactation. A few counts support this clonotype. Its antigen is unknown.

This receptor was obtained from a woman under 30 with Graves' ophthalmopathy. Sequenced: blood. V gene TRBV6-1 combines with J gene TRBJ2-3; the D is unclear. This CDR3 is CASRSKIIGSSGTDTQYF. The CDR3 nucleotides read TGTGCCAGCAGATCAAAAATAATCGGCTCTTCGGGCACAGATACGCAGTATTTT.